The 11 T cell receptor beta chains reported below all come from one sample, sequenced in a study of T cell clonality in common variable immunodeficiency. These TCRs are of unknown antigen specificity. Study results and limitations: Reportedly, TCR beta sequences from common variable immunodeficiency showed fewer deletions and N-nucleotide insertions.

Produced via immunoSEQ multiplex PCR; TCRdb's table is partial and in-frame only. The sample holds about 2,200 clones, and no clone turns up only once. The sample taken for sequencing was peripheral blood mononuclear cells. These receptors originate from a human donor with common variable immunodeficiency.

This clone came up a few times. The CDR3 is cut off 3 residues early in the read; its end comes from the germline J gene. The chain has TRBV11-2 and TRBJ2-5; tentatively, D is TRBD1 (5 bases). The CDR3 has 15 amino acids. Trimming took 7 bases from V and 5 from J, leaving 20 bases between them. Germline V gene sequence: CDR1 SGHAT, CDR2 FQNNGV. The CDR3 here is CASTPSTGLGETQYF. The CDR3 DNA, read in part, is TGTGCCAGCACCCCCTCCACAGGTCTGGGGGAGACC.

By share, this clone ranks as medium-sized. The CDR3 end falls 3 residues outside the read, so it is completed with the germline J gene. The chain combines TRBV10-1 with TRBJ2-1; the match to TRBD2 covers 11 bases. V shed 6 bases and J 4 bases; nucleotides not matched to a gene: 20. The V gene's germline CDR1 is WNHNN and CDR2 SYGVQD (reference sequence). The CDR3 contains 20 residues. The CDR3 is CASSNCNSPGTSGLYNEQFF. The covered CDR3 bases are TGCGCCAGCAGCAATTGTAATTCACCCGGGACTAGCGGATTATACAATGAG.

About this clone itself: The CDR3 end is not reached by the read, which stops 3 residues before it; the germline J gene fills it in. The gene calls are TRBV18 and TRBJ1-3, with a weak D call TRBD1 (6 bases). V was clipped by 8 bases and J by 5 bases, with 16 bases between them. The germline CDR1 and CDR2 sequences are KGHSH and LQKENI. The length of the CDR3 is 14 residues. The sequenced CDR3 bases are TGTGCCAGCGGAACAGGGTCAAATAGAAACACC. This encodes CASGTGSNRNT. In full, the CDR3 reads CASGTGSNRNTIYF.

On this clone itself: With the read ending 3 residues before the CDR3 end, the germline J gene is used to fill in that end. The chain links TRBV7-8 to TRBJ2-7; D is unresolved. The germline V gene encodes CDR1 SGHVS and CDR2 FQNEAQ. The length of the CDR3 is 15 residues. The germline V and J ends were trimmed by 0 bases and 4 bases, with 13 bases remaining between them. The CDR3 bases that were read are TGTGCCAGCAGCTTAGCGACGGGTGGTCAGTACGAG. Protein sequence: CASSLATGGQYE. The whole CDR3 sequence reads CASSLATGGQYEQYF.

On this clone: The read ends 3 residues early relative to the CDR3; the germline J gene fills the gap. V is TRBV6-1 and J is TRBJ2-7; 9 nucleotides line up with TRBD2. From germline, CDR1 is MNHNS and CDR2 SASEGT. With V trimmed by 1 base and J by 5 bases, 3 bases remained unmatched. This CDR3 comprises 14 residues. The CDR3 sequence is CASSEGLAGNEQYF. The sequenced CDR3 bases are TGTGCCAGCAGTGAAGGGCTAGCGGGAAACGAG.

This clone was observed a handful of times. The read ends 3 residues before the CDR3 terminus; that terminus is restored from the germline J gene. The chain recombines TRBV19 with TRBJ2-7, with D perhaps TRBD2 (5 bases). V was shortened by 3 bases and J by 3 bases, with 15 bases between the two germline ends. The germline V gene encodes CDR1 LNHDA and CDR2 SQIVND (reference sequence). The CDR3 length is 15 residues. The CDR3 bases that were read are TGTGCCAGTAGTATTGAGGACGTCGGGGTCTACGAG. Encoded protein: CASSIEDVGVYE. The CDR3 in its entirety is CASSIEDVGVYEQYF.

For this clone: The read is 3 residues too short to cover the CDR3 end, so that end is filled in from the germline J gene. V and J are TRBV7-9 and TRBJ1-3; D remains unclear. The germline V and J ends were trimmed by 1 base and 2 bases, with 6 bases remaining between them. CDR1 and CDR2 from the germline V gene are SEHNR and FQNEAQ (reference sequence). CDR3 size: 14 residues. The CDR3 is CASSLEGTGNTIYF. Incomplete CDR3 DNA: TGTGCCAGCAGCTTAGAGGGTACTGGAAACACC.

Within the sample, this clone is medium-sized. The observed sequence ends 3 residues before the CDR3 terminus, with the missing tail filled in from the germline J gene. The rearrangement links TRBV7-2 to TRBJ1-1; TRBD1 matches 7 bases. The CDR3 has 12 amino acids. The germline V gene has CDR1 SGHTA and CDR2 FQGNSA. The CDR3 protein is CASSYGQVAAFF. CDR3 DNA (partial): TGTGCCAGCAGCTACGGACAGGTGGCA. The variable domain in full, with the rest retrieved from reference TRBV7-2 and TRBJ1-1, is GAGVSQSPSNKVTEKGKDVELRCDPISGHTALYWYRQSLGQGLEFLIYFQGNSAPDKSGLPSDRFSAERTGGSVSTLTIQRTQQEDSAVYLCASSYGQVAAFFGQGTRLTVV.

The CDR3 loop is CASSPGVQRINEQFF. CDR3 bases read: TGTGCCAGCAGTCCGGGGGTACAGCGAATTAATGAG. The V gene is TRBV7-2, the J gene TRBJ2-1; a possible D gene is TRBD2 (6 bases). The CDR3 extends 3 residues past the end of the read, so its final part is completed from the germline J gene. The V gene's germline CDR1 is SGHTA and CDR2 FQGNSA. This CDR3 spans 15 amino acids. V shed 6 bases and J shed 7 bases, with 19 bases lying between them.

This clone was picked up a small number of times. The read finishes 3 residues shy of the CDR3 end, and the germline J gene is used to complete it. This chain joins TRBV7-2 and TRBJ1-1, with 7 bases that match TRBD1. The V and J ends lost 4 bases and 3 bases, in that order; junction bases with no gene match: 2. The CDR3 has 13 amino acids. CDR1 is SGHTA, CDR2 FQGNSA, per germline. The DNA read from the CDR3 is TGTGCCAGCAGCTCAGACAGGGACACTGAA. Translating gives CASSSDRDTE. In full, the CDR3 reads CASSSDRDTEAFF.

Sample share makes this clone medium-sized. The CDR3 is cut off 3 residues early in the read; its end comes from the germline J gene. The genes are TRBV5-1 and TRBJ2-5, with 11 bases matching TRBD2. V gave up 1 base and J gave up 4 bases; unmatched junction bases: 3. The CDR3 extends over 15 amino acids. Germline values: CDR1 SGHRS, CDR2 YFSETQ. CDR3 sequence reads: CASSLLAGGVETQYF. The part of the CDR3 DNA that was read is TGCGCCAGCAGCTTGCTAGCGGGAGGTGTAGAGACC.